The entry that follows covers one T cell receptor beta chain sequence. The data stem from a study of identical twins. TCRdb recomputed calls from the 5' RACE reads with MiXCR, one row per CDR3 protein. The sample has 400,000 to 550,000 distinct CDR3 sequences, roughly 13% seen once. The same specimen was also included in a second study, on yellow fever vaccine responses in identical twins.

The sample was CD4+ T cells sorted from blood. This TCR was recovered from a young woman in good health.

CDR3 protein: CSVRGAAESGETQYF. The CDR3 bases are TGCAGCGTGCGGGGGGCAGCAGAGTCGGGGGAGACCCAGTACTTC. V and J are TRBV29-1 and TRBJ2-5; the match to TRBD2 covers 8 bases. The V and J ends lost 6 bases and 5 bases, in that order; junction bases with no gene match: 14. CDR1 is SQVTM and CDR2 is ANQGSEA in the germline V gene. This CDR3 region has 15 residues.